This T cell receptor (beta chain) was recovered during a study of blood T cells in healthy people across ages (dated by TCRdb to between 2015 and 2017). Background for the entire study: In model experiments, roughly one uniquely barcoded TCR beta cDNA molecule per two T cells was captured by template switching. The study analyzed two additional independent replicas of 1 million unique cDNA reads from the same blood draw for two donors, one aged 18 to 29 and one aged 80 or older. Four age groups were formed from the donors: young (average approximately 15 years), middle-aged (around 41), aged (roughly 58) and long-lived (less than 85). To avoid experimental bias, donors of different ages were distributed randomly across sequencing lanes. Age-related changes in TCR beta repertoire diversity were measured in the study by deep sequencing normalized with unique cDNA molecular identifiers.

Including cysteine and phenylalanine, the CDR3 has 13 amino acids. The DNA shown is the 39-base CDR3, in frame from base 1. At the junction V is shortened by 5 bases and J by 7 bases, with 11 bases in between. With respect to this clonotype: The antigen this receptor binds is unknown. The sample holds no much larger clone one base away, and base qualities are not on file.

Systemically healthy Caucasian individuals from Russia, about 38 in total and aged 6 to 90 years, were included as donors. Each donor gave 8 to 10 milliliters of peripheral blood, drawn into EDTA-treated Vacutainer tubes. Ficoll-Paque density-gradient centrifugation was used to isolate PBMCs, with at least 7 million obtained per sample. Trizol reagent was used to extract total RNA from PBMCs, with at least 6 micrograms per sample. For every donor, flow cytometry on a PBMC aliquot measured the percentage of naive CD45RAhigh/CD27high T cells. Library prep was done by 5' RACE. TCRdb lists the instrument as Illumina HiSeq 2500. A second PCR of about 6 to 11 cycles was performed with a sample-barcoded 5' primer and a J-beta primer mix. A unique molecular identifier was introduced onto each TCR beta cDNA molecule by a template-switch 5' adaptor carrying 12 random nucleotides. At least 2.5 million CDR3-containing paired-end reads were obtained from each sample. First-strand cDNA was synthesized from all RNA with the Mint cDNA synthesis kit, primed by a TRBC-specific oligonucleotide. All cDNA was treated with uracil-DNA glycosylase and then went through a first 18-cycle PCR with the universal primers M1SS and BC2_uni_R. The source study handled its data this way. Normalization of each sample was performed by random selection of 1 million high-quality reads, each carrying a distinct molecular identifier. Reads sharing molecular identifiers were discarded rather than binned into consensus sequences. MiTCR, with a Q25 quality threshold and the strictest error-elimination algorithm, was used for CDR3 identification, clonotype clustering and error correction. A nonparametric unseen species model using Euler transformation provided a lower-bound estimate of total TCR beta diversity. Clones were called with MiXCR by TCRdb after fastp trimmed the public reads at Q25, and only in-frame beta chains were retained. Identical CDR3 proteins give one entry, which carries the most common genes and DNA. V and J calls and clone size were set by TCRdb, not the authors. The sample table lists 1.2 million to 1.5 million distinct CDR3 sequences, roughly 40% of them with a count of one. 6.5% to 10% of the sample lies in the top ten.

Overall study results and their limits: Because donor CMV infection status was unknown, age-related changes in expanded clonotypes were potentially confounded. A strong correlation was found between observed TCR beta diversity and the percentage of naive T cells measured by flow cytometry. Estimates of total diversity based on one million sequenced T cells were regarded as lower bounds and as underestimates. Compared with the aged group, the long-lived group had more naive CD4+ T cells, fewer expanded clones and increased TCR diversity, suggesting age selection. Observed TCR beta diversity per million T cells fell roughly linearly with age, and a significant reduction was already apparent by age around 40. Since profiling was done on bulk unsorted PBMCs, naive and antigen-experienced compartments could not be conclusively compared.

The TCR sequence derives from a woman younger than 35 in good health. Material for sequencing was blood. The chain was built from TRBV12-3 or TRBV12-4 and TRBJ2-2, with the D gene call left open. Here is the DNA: TGTGCCAGCAGTGGCCGTCTGGTCGGGGAGCTGTTTTTT. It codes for CASSGRLVGELFF.